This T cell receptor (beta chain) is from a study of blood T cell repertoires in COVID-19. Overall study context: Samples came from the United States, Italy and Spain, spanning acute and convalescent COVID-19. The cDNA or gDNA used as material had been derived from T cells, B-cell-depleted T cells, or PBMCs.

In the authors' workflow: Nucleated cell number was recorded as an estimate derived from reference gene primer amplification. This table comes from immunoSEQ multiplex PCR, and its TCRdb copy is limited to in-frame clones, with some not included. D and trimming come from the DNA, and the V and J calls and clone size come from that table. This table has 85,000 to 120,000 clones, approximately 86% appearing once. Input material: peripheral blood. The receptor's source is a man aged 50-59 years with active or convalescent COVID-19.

The CDR3 loop is CATSDPDSSSTDTQYF. Here the CDR3 DNA reads TGTGCCACCAGTGATCCGGACAGTTCGAGCACAGATACGCAGTATTTT. The J gene is TRBJ2-3, the V gene TRBV24-1, with TRBD1 as a possible D gene (6 bases). Per the germline V gene, CDR1 is KGHDR and CDR2 is SFDVKD. The germline V and J ends were trimmed by 3 bases and 0 bases, with 12 bases remaining between them. CDR3 size: 16 residues.